This T cell receptor (beta chain) is drawn from a study of beta chain features in type 1 diabetes. Whole-study results and caveats: Compared to healthy donors, patients appeared to have naive, central memory and Treg TCRB repertoires that were more alike. Type 1 diabetes patients showed fewer insertions and more deletions at VDJ junctions.

Germline trimming cut 8 bases from V and 10 bases from J; bases unmatched to any gene: 8. Germline CDR1 is MGHDK and CDR2 is SYGVNS. This CDR3 contains 14 residues. Investigators reverse transcribed all isolated RNA, so they sequenced expressed TCRB transcripts. The assay was immunoSEQ multiplex PCR, and TCRdb's table has in-frame clones only and misses some. The sample has 810,000 or so clones, roughly a sixth seen once; the top ten hold about 0.025%. A note on this clone: Its matching antigen is unknown.

The rearrangement uses TRBV25-1 and TRBJ1-6, with 10 bases fitting TRBD1. The receptor was derived from a young woman in good health. Sample: naive CD4+ T cells from blood. The CDR3 reads CASSRDRGASPLHF. The CDR3 DNA sequence: TGTGCCAGCTCCAGGGACAGGGGCGCCTCACCCCTCCACTTT.